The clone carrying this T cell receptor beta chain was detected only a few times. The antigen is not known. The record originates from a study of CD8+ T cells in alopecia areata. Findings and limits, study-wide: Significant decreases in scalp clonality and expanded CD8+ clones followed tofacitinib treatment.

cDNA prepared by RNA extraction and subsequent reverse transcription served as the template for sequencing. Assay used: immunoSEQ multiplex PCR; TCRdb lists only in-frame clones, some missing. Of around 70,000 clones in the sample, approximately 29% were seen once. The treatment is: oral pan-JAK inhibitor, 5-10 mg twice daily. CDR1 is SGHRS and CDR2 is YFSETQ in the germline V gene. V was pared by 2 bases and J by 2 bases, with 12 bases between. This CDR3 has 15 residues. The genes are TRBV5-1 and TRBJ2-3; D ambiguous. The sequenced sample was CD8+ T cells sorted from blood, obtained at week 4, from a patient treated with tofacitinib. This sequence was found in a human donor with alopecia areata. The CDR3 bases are TGCGCCAGCAGCTTCCGGGCGGAGACCACAGATACGCAGTATTTT. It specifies CASSFRAETTDTQYF.